These 21 T cell receptor beta chains were all obtained from the same sample, sequenced in a study of cytomegalovirus exposure and HLA in healthy donors. The primer mix had 60 Vbeta and 13 Jbeta primers. Only in-frame clones appear in the TCRdb table, and some are missing; sequencing was by immunoSEQ multiplex PCR. The sample records about 130,000 clones, about 80% being singletons. Sequences were obtained from PBMCs. The receptors originated from a man in his forties in good health and CMV-seronegative.

The genes are TRBV6-1 and TRBJ2-5; 7 nucleotides agree with TRBD1. V was pared by 4 bases and J by 2 bases, with 7 bases of the junction left unmatched. The germline CDR1 and CDR2 sequences are MNHNS and SASEGT. This CDR3 region has 15 residues. CDR3 residues: CASSVEGAGQETQYF. Here the CDR3 DNA reads TGTGCCAGCAGTGTTGAGGGGGCGGGTCAAGAGACCCAGTACTTC.

The CDR3 is CASSPGTDYEQYF. In nucleotides, the CDR3 is TGTGCCAGCTCACCTGGGACAGACTACGAGCAGTACTTC. V usage is TRBV18 and J usage is TRBJ2-7; 7 positions agree with TRBD1. V lost 3 bases to trimming and J lost 3 bases; unmatched junction nucleotides: 2. Germline lookup yields CDR1 KGHSH and CDR2 LQKENI. The CDR3 contains 13 residues.

The V call is TRBV7-3, the J call TRBJ1-1; no firm D call. V lost 2 bases to trimming and J lost 0 bases, with 4 bases between them. This CDR3 contains 13 residues. Germline V CDR1 and CDR2: SGHTA, FQGTGA. CDR3 protein: CASSLHMNTEAFF. The CDR3 coding sequence is TGTGCCAGCAGCTTACACATGAACACTGAAGCTTTCTTT. Complete variable domain (other parts from reference TRBV7-3 and TRBJ1-1): GAGVSQTPSNKVTEKGKYVELRCDPISGHTALYWYRQSLGQGPEFLIYFQGTGAADDSGLPNDRFFAVRPEGSVSTLKIQRTERGDSAVYLCASSLHMNTEAFFGQGTRLTVV.

The chain employs TRBV5-1 and TRBJ1-1, with D uncertain. The CDR3 consists of 14 residues. Germline V CDR1 and CDR2: SGHRS, YFSETQ. V lost 1 base to trimming and J lost 0 bases, with 7 bases between them. CDR3 nucleotide sequence: TGCGCCAGCAGCTTGTCGGAGATGAACACTGAAGCTTTCTTT. Residues: CASSLSEMNTEAFF. Together with reference TRBV5-1 and TRBJ1-1, the CDR3 gives the full variable domain: KAGVTQTPRYLIKTRGQQVTLSCSPISGHRSVSWYQQTPGQGLQFLFEYFSETQRNKGNFPGRFSGRQFSNSRSEMNVSTLELGDSALYLCASSLSEMNTEAFFGQGTRLTVV.

V gene TRBV25-1 combines with J gene TRBJ2-1, with 9 bases identical to TRBD2. This CDR3 comprises 15 residues. V was pared by 4 bases and J by 8 bases, with 9 bases of the junction left unmatched. The germline V gene has CDR1 MGHDK and CDR2 SYGVNS. Written as DNA, the CDR3 is TGTGCCAGCAGTGGGACGGGACTAGCAATGGATGAGCAGTTCTTC. Its translation is CASSGTGLAMDEQFF.

The chain couples TRBV6-5 to TRBJ2-7; D might be TRBD1 (7 bases). Germline CDR1 is MNHEY and CDR2 is SVGAGI. The CDR3 loop spans 15 amino acids. Trimming cost V 3 bases and J 2 bases, with 14 bases left between them. The CDR3 DNA reads TGTGCCAGCAGTTATCGCGGGACAGTTGCCTACGAGCAGTACTTC. Translating gives CASSYRGTVAYEQYF.

The chain employs TRBV27 and TRBJ2-7, with a possible D match to TRBD2 (6 bases). The CDR3 consists of 15 residues. CDR1 is MNHEY, CDR2 SMNVEV, per germline (reference sequence). Trimming cost V 2 bases and J 3 bases, with 14 bases left between them. The CDR3 here is CASSLLGLGGYEQYF. In nucleotides, the CDR3 is TGTGCCAGCAGTTTACTGGGCCTCGGGGGCTACGAGCAGTACTTC.

V usage is TRBV19 and J usage is TRBJ2-7; D is possibly TRBD1 (6 bases). Trimming took off 5 bases at V and 0 bases at J, with 14 bases between the two ends. The CDR3 loop spans 15 amino acids. Germline-derived CDR1 and CDR2 are LNHDA and SQIVND (reference sequence). This CDR3 reads CASSPRDTGSYEQYF. The CDR3 coding sequence is TGTGCCAGTAGTCCCCGGGACACGGGCTCCTACGAGCAGTACTTC.

The V and J genes are TRBV7-9 and TRBJ2-7; 9 bases match TRBD1. From germline, CDR1 is SEHNR and CDR2 FQNEAQ (reference sequence). This CDR3 is built from 14 residues. Trimming took 4 bases from V and 5 from J; bases not matched to a gene: 6. CDR3 sequence reads: CASSCRDRDNEQYF. CDR3 bases: TGTGCCAGCAGCTGCCGGGACAGGGACAACGAGCAGTACTTC. The variable domain in full, completed from reference TRBV7-9 and TRBJ2-7, reads DTGVSQNPRHKITKRGQNVTFRCDPISEHNRLYWYRQTLGQGPEFLTYFQNEAQLEKSRLLSDRFSAERPKGSFSTLEIQRTEQGDSAMYLCASSCRDRDNEQYFGPGTRLTVT.

The chain combines TRBV7-2 with TRBJ1-1; possible D gene TRBD1, 6 bases. V was clipped by 3 bases and J by 4 bases, with 18 bases between them. The germline CDR1 and CDR2 sequences are SGHTA and FQGNSA. The length of the CDR3 is 16 residues. Here the CDR3 reads CASSFAQGRPGTEAFF. In DNA form, the CDR3 reads TGTGCCAGCAGCTTTGCCCAGGGGCGCCCGGGCACTGAAGCTTTCTTT.

The chain links TRBV29-1 to TRBJ2-5, with 7 bases matching TRBD1. CDR3 length equals 15 residues. V shed 7 bases and J 0 bases; nucleotides not matched to a gene: 11. CDR1 and CDR2 from the germline V gene are SQVTM and ANQGSEA. The CDR3 here is CSATPGTENQETQYF. The CDR3 coding sequence is TGCAGCGCAACCCCCGGGACAGAAAACCAAGAGACCCAGTACTTC.

The J gene is TRBJ1-2, the V gene TRBV28; tentatively, D is TRBD1 (5 bases). Germline values: CDR1 MDHEN, CDR2 SYDVKM. Deletions cut 5 bases from V and 0 bases from J, with 10 bases between. The CDR3 runs 14 residues. This chain's CDR3 is CASSVGAANYGYTF. The DNA for the CDR3 is TGTGCCAGCAGTGTTGGGGCAGCTAACTATGGCTACACCTTC.

The gene calls are TRBV28 and TRBJ1-5; 8 nucleotides match TRBD1. This CDR3 has 13 amino acids. With V trimmed by 4 bases and J by 4 bases, 0 bases remained unmatched. Germline CDR1 MDHEN, CDR2 SYDVKM. The CDR3 coding sequence is TGTGCCAGCAGTTGGGACAGGAATCAGCCCCAGCATTTT. Its translation is CASSWDRNQPQHF.

This clone appeared a single time. The rearrangement uses TRBV2 and TRBJ1-4; the D gene is possibly TRBD1 (6 bases). Trimming removed 6 bases at V and 4 bases at J, with 15 bases between. Germline V gene lookup returns CDR1 SNHLY and CDR2 FYNNEI. The CDR3 length is 15 residues. Here the CDR3 DNA reads TGTGCCAGCAGACAACAGGGTGGGCTTAATGAAAAACTGTTTTTT. Its translation is CASRQQGGLNEKLFF.

The rearrangement links TRBV14 to TRBJ1-2; D is uncertain. Trimming cost V 5 bases and J 4 bases, with 11 bases left between them. Germline CDR1 SGHDN, CDR2 FVKESK. The CDR3 extends over 13 amino acids. DNA of the CDR3: TGTGCCAGCAGCGTTCAAGCGACCTATGGCTACACCTTC. As protein: CASSVQATYGYTF.

The rearrangement uses TRBV5-1 and TRBJ1-1, with D maybe TRBD1 (6 bases). V was trimmed by 4 bases and J by 4 bases, leaving 17 bases between them. Germline CDR1 is SGHRS and CDR2 is YFSETQ. CDR3 length equals 15 residues. The CDR3 sequence: CASSPNRDPSTEAFF. The CDR3 nucleotides are TGCGCCAGCAGCCCGAACAGGGACCCCAGCACTGAAGCTTTCTTT.

The chain carries TRBV11-2 and TRBJ1-3; TRBD1 is a possible D gene (6 bases). The germline V gene has CDR1 SGHAT and CDR2 FQNNGV. V gave up 4 bases and J gave up 4 bases, with 11 bases separating them. This CDR3 has 14 amino acids. CDR3 DNA: TGTGCCAGCAGCTCCCGGACAGCAGGAAACACCATATATTTT. The encoded protein is CASSSRTAGNTIYF.

The count of this clone is one. The chain joins TRBV27 to TRBJ2-7; 7 bases agree with TRBD2. The CDR3 length is 14 residues. V shed 6 bases, J shed 3 bases, and the junction held 8 bases outside the gene matches. The germline V gene has CDR1 MNHEY and CDR2 SMNVEV (reference sequence). CDR3 sequence: CASRGRGGNYEQYF. CDR3 coding DNA: TGTGCCAGCAGGGGTCGCGGGGGTAACTACGAGCAGTACTTC.

This clone was counted once. The chain couples TRBV5-5 to TRBJ2-7; D is perhaps TRBD1 (5 bases). The V end was cut by 4 bases, the J end by 7 bases, with 15 bases between. Germline V gene lookup returns CDR1 SGHKS and CDR2 YYEKEE (reference sequence). The CDR3 has 13 residues. In DNA, the CDR3 is TGTGCCAGCAGCACGACAGACTCATGGGAGCAGTACTTC. Its protein is CASSTTDSWEQYF.

The gene calls are TRBV28 and TRBJ1-5, with TRBD1 as a possible D gene (5 bases). Germline V gene data show CDR1 as MDHEN and CDR2 as SYDVKM. The CDR3 contains 15 residues. The ends were cut back, 8 bases at V and 1 base at J, with 15 bases in the middle. The CDR3 region has the DNA TGTGCCAGCCACCCCCAGGGATTCAGCAATCAGCCCCAGCATTTT. Its protein product is CASHPQGFSNQPQHF.

The CDR3 DNA sequence: TGTGCCAGCAGTCCGACAGGGGGAGAGACCCAGTACTTC. Amino acid sequence: CASSPTGGETQYF. This chain joins TRBV27 and TRBJ2-5; 9 nucleotides line up with TRBD1. The CDR3 totals 13 residues. The ends lost 5 bases at V and 4 bases at J; junction bases unmatched: 2. The germline CDR1 and CDR2 sequences are MNHEY and SMNVEV (reference sequence).